What follows are 29 T cell receptor beta chains derived from one specimen sequenced in a study of beta chain features in type 1 diabetes. No antigen has been identified for these receptors. Every bit of the isolated RNA underwent reverse transcription, so sequencing read expressed TCRB transcripts. The method was immunoSEQ multiplex PCR; TCRdb's version includes in-frame clones alone and lacks a portion of them. Among about 700,000 clones listed, 13% were seen once. Regarding the study as a whole: Shorter TCRB CDR3s, moderately but significantly so, were found in Type 1 diabetes patients in all four CD4+ subsets.

The sequenced sample consisted of naive CD4+ T cells from blood. Receptor source: a man in his late teens or twenties with type 1 diabetes.

This clone has a handful of counts. The chain has TRBV2 and TRBJ1-1; D perhaps matches TRBD1 (5 bases). The V gene lost 7 bases and the J gene lost 4 bases, with 19 bases spanning the gap. The CDR3 runs to 15 residues. Germline-derived CDR1 and CDR2 are SNHLY and FYNNEI. In nucleotides, the CDR3 is TGTGCCAGCACCCCAATGGGGCCCGACGTCACTGAAGCTTTCTTT. It is translated as CASTPMGPDVTEAFF.

V usage is TRBV13 and J usage is TRBJ1-3; D unresolved. Germline CDR1 reads PRHDT; CDR2 reads FYEKMQ (reference sequence). The V gene lost 2 bases and the J gene lost 1 base, with 6 bases spanning the gap. This CDR3 spans 14 amino acids. The CDR3 DNA reads TGTGCCAGCAGCTTATCGGCATCTGGAAACACCATATATTTT. Protein product: CASSLSASGNTIYF. Full variable domain (rest looked up from reference TRBV13 and TRBJ1-3): AAGVIQSPRHLIKEKRETATLKCYPIPRHDTVYWYQQGPGQDPQFLISFYEKMQSDKGSIPDRFSAQQFSDYHSELNMSSLELGDSALYFCASSLSASGNTIYFGEGSWLTVV.

The chain recombines TRBV6-5 with TRBJ1-2; 7 nucleotides agree with TRBD1. The CDR3 totals 15 residues. Germline-derived CDR1 and CDR2 are MNHEY and SVGAGI. The junction had 9 bases not matched to a gene; V was cut back by 6 bases and J by 2 bases. The CDR3 is CASSREQGFNYGYTF. The CDR3, as DNA: TGTGCCAGCAGCCGCGAACAGGGGTTCAACTATGGCTACACCTTC.

The sample holds a few counts of this clone. The chain has TRBV18 and TRBJ1-2; no definite D call. The V gene's germline CDR1 is KGHSH and CDR2 LQKENI. CDR3 length: 13 amino acids. Trimming took off 4 bases at V and 2 bases at J, with 8 bases between the two ends. CDR3 DNA: TGTGCCAGCTCACTAGACGGGAACTATGGCTACACCTTC. This codes for CASSLDGNYGYTF.

The rearrangement joins TRBV7-2 to TRBJ1-1, with D unresolved. Trimming removed 5 bases from V and 7 bases from J, with 20 bases in between. CDR1 and CDR2 from the germline V gene are SGHTA and FQGNSA. The CDR3 totals 15 residues. CDR3 region: CASSASSALGIEAFF. DNA for the CDR3: TGTGCCAGCAGCGCCTCGTCGGCCCTTGGAATTGAAGCTTTCTTT. Full variable domain (missing parts from reference TRBV7-2 and TRBJ1-1): GAGVSQSPSNKVTEKGKDVELRCDPISGHTALYWYRQSLGQGLEFLIYFQGNSAPDKSGLPSDRFSAERTGGSVSTLTIQRTQQEDSAVYLCASSASSALGIEAFFGQGTRLTVV.

V is TRBV4-1 and J is TRBJ1-1, with 7 bases lining up with TRBD1. CDR3 length: 14 amino acids. Germline lookup yields CDR1 MGHRA and CDR2 YSYEKL. J gave up 5 bases and V 6 bases, and 9 bases lay outside the gene matches. CDR3 region: CASRGGTALTEAFF. The CDR3 DNA reads TGCGCCAGCAGGGGGGGGACAGCCTTAACTGAAGCTTTCTTT.

Note on this clone: Other DNA sequences in the sample encode the same CDR3. The CDR3 sequence: CASSRSYEQYF. The CDR3 coding sequence is TGTGCCAGCAGCCGTTCCTACGAGCAGTACTTC. V is TRBV14 and J is TRBJ2-7; D gene unclear. This CDR3 is 11 amino acids long. With 4 bases removed from V and 1 base from J, the gap between germline ends came to 2 bases. Looked up from germline, CDR1 is SGHDN and CDR2 is FVKESK.

The chain combines TRBV19 with TRBJ2-1; D might be TRBD1 (5 bases). There are 14 residues in the CDR3. With 8 bases removed from V and 0 bases from J, the gap between germline ends came to 11 bases. CDR1 is LNHDA and CDR2 is SQIVND in the germline V gene (reference sequence). The CDR3 loop reads CASSDSSSYNEQFF. The CDR3 region has the DNA TGTGCCAGTTCAGACAGCTCCTCCTACAATGAGCAGTTCTTC.

The chain is built from TRBV30 and TRBJ1-1, with D maybe TRBD1 (6 bases). The V end lost 4 bases, the J end lost 1 base, and 10 bases lay between the germline ends. CDR3 length: 13 residues. Germline V gene sequence: CDR1 GTSNPN, CDR2 SVGIG (reference sequence). The CDR3 loop reads CAWNQQGNTEAFF. DNA of the CDR3: TGTGCCTGGAACCAACAGGGGAACACTGAAGCTTTCTTT.

This clone was counted between two and nine times. This sequence joins TRBV2 and TRBJ2-7, with TRBD1 identical over 11 bases. The V gene end was trimmed by 6 bases and the J gene end by 3 bases; junction bases not matched to a gene: 7. The CDR3 length is 15 residues. The germline V gene has CDR1 SNHLY and CDR2 FYNNEI. The CDR3 region has the DNA TGTGCCAGCAGCGCGCACGGGACAGGGGGCTACGAGCAGTACTTC. Its protein is CASSAHGTGGYEQYF. Full variable domain (remainder filled in from reference TRBV2 and TRBJ2-7): EPEVTQTPSHQVTQMGQEVILRCVPISNHLYFYWYRQILGQKVEFLVSFYNNEISEKSEIFDDQFSVERPDGSNFTLKIRSTKLEDSAMYFCASSAHGTGGYEQYFGPGTRLTVT.

The chain joins TRBV2 to TRBJ2-5; D is uncertain. Trimming removed 5 bases from V and 4 bases from J, with 8 bases in between. Germline CDR1 is SNHLY and CDR2 is FYNNEI. The CDR3 length is 12 residues. In DNA form, the CDR3 reads TGTGCCAGCAGTACGGGTTTAGAGACCCAGTACTTC. This encodes CASSTGLETQYF.

V gene TRBV28 combines with J gene TRBJ1-1; D is perhaps TRBD1 (5 bases). Germline assignment: CDR1 MDHEN and CDR2 SYDVKM. V lost 10 bases and J lost 2, with 17 bases in between. The CDR3 spans 14 residues. CDR3 in amino acids: CATTPGQYNTEAFF. In nucleotides, the CDR3 is TGTGCCACAACCCCGGGGCAGTATAACACTGAAGCTTTCTTT.

The chain employs TRBV25-1 and TRBJ1-6; tentatively, D is TRBD1 (6 bases). Germline CDR1 MGHDK, CDR2 SYGVNS. Trimming took 11 bases from V and 14 from J, leaving 19 bases between them. The CDR3 extends over 12 amino acids. The CDR3 is CALRGRGEALHF. The CDR3 DNA follows: TGTGCCCTCCGGGGGCGGGGGGAAGCCCTCCACTTT. Full variable domain (remainder filled in from reference TRBV25-1 and TRBJ1-6): EADIYQTPRYLVIGTGKKITLECSQTMGHDKMYWYQQDPGMELHLIHYSYGVNSTEKGDLSSESTVSRIRTEHFPLTLESARPSHTSQYLCALRGRGEALHFGNGTRLTVT.

The rearrangement joins TRBV30 to TRBJ1-3; weak D call: TRBD1 (5 bases). The germline CDR1 and CDR2 sequences are GTSNPN and SVGIG (reference sequence). The CDR3 runs to 15 residues. CDR3 DNA: TGTGGGGGTGCGGCCGGGGCCCAAATTGGAAACACCATATATTTT. This codes for CGGAAGAQIGNTIYF.

This clone was found a few times. The V gene is TRBV29-1, the J gene TRBJ1-1; possible D gene TRBD1, 5 bases. From germline, CDR1 is SQVTM and CDR2 ANQGSEA. This CDR3 contains 15 residues. V was trimmed by 2 bases and J by 4 bases, leaving 17 bases between them. The CDR3 region has the DNA TGCAGCGTTGAATTAAGCGGGACCCAGGGCACTGAAGCTTTCTTT. Protein: CSVELSGTQGTEAFF. The complete variable domain, with remaining parts taken from reference TRBV29-1 and TRBJ1-1, reads SAVISQKPSRDICQRGTSLTIQCQVDSQVTMMFWYRQQPGQSLTLIATANQGSEATYESGFVIDKFPISRPNLTFSTLTVSNMSPEDSSIYLCSVELSGTQGTEAFFGQGTRLTVV.

The CDR3 DNA sequence: TGTGCCAGTAGTTCGAGTGGACAGGGGGCTAATCAGCCCCAGCATTTT. It translates to CASSSSGQGANQPQHF. The J gene is TRBJ1-5, the V gene TRBV19; 11 nucleotides agree with TRBD1. The CDR3 sequence is 16 residues long. The germline V gene encodes CDR1 LNHDA and CDR2 SQIVND (reference sequence). Losses at the gene ends were 5 bases for V and 4 bases for J; bases not matched to a gene: 7.

This chain links TRBV2 with TRBJ2-1, with 7 bases identical to TRBD2. This CDR3 is 15 amino acids long. Germline V gives CDR1 SNHLY, CDR2 FYNNEI. The trim removed 5 bases at V and 7 bases at J, leaving 11 bases unmatched. CDR3 sequence (DNA): TGTGCCAGCAGTCGGTTCGCGGGGGACGTAAATGAGCAGTTCTTC. This gives the protein CASSRFAGDVNEQFF.

This clone was recorded a few times. This chain links TRBV4-1 with TRBJ2-3, with a possible D match to TRBD2 (5 bases). The CDR3 extends over 12 amino acids. CDR1 is MGHRA and CDR2 is YSYEKL in the germline V gene. V shed 4 bases and J shed 10 bases, with 12 bases lying between them. This CDR3 reads CASSRLGEAQYF. The CDR3 DNA sequence: TGCGCCAGCAGCCGCCTCGGGGAAGCGCAGTATTTT.

This clone was seen a handful of times. Other nucleotide sequences in the sample specify the same CDR3. The chain joins TRBV30 to TRBJ1-1; D is undetermined. CDR3 size: 13 residues. Germline V CDR1 and CDR2: GTSNPN, SVGIG (reference sequence). Between the trimmed V and J ends, which lost 0 bases and 3 bases, there was a span of 8 bases. CDR3 DNA sequence: TGTGCCTGGAGTGTTACGAGGGACACTGAAGCTTTCTTT. Its translation is CAWSVTRDTEAFF.

This clone was counted between two and nine times. This chain joins TRBV18 and TRBJ1-5, with D unclear. The V gene lost 3 bases and the J gene lost 2 bases, with 14 bases spanning the gap. Per the germline V gene, CDR1 is KGHSH and CDR2 is LQKENI. The CDR3 has 16 residues. CDR3 nucleotides: TGTGCCAGCTCACCTCGCAGCCAGCAAGGCAATCAGCCCCAGCATTTT. Amino acid sequence: CASSPRSQQGNQPQHF.

This clone was counted a few times. This rearrangement joins TRBV2 to TRBJ2-1; tentatively, D is TRBD1 (6 bases). Trimming stripped 10 bases from V and 1 base from J, with 20 bases between. Germline V gives CDR1 SNHLY, CDR2 FYNNEI. The CDR3 is 16 residues long. As DNA, the CDR3 is TGTGCCACCCCTTCCGAGGGCAGGGGATCCTACAATGAGCAGTTCTTC. Protein product: CATPSEGRGSYNEQFF.

This chain uses TRBV7-2 with TRBJ2-5; 7 positions match TRBD2. The germline CDR1 and CDR2 sequences are SGHTA and FQGNSA. V shed 5 bases and J 1 base; nucleotides not matched to a gene: 10. CDR3 length: 16 amino acids. The CDR3 region is CASSQSRDYRQETQYF. CDR3 sequence (DNA): TGTGCCAGCAGCCAGAGCCGGGACTACCGCCAAGAGACCCAGTACTTC.

This clone occurred a few times. The chain couples TRBV28 to TRBJ1-1; D remains ambiguous. There are 10 residues in the CDR3. CDR1 MDHEN and CDR2 SYDVKM come from the germline V gene. The V end was cut by 8 bases, the J end by 9 bases, with 10 bases between. The CDR3 loop reads CASFRAKAFF. The CDR3 DNA follows: TGTGCCAGCTTTCGTGCAAAAGCTTTCTTT.

In nucleotides, the CDR3 is TGTGCCATCCTTTCTGGCCTAGACACTGAAGCTTTCTTT. This encodes CAILSGLDTEAFF. The chain has TRBV6-1 and TRBJ1-1; D gene ambiguous. V was clipped by 10 bases and J by 3 bases, with 15 bases between them. Germline loops: CDR1 MNHNS, CDR2 SASEGT. The CDR3 extends over 13 amino acids.

The V call is TRBV27, the J call TRBJ2-4; D gene uncertain. V lost 4 bases, J lost 3 bases, and 7 bases lay in between. The CDR3 covers 13 residues. Per germline, CDR1 MNHEY and CDR2 SMNVEV (reference sequence). The CDR3 here is CASSSWDKNIQYF. CDR3 DNA sequence: TGTGCCAGCAGTTCCTGGGACAAAAACATTCAGTACTTC.

The J gene is TRBJ2-6, the V gene TRBV7-3; D is undetermined. Germline CDR1 SGHTA, CDR2 FQGTGA. The CDR3 is made up of 17 amino acids. Trimming left V 3 bases short and J 0 bases short, with 12 bases between. In nucleotides, the CDR3 is TGTGCCAGCAGCTTCCATGGCTGGTCCTCTGGGGCCAACGTCCTGACTTTC. It encodes CASSFHGWSSGANVLTF.

Only a few counts were recorded for this clone. The chain is built from TRBV7-9 and TRBJ1-5, with D hard to call. Germline V gives CDR1 SEHNR, CDR2 FQNEAQ (reference sequence). V dropped 5 bases and J dropped 5 bases, with 7 bases sitting between them. The CDR3 has 12 residues. The CDR3, as DNA: TGTGCCAGCAGCCGACTGGATCAGCCCCAGCATTTT. Its translation: CASSRLDQPQHF.

The genes are TRBV29-1 and TRBJ1-2; no definite D call. The germline gives CDR1 SQVTM, CDR2 ANQGSEA. The CDR3 spans 14 residues. Here the CDR3 DNA reads TGCGTCGTTTGGGTCGTGGCCCTTAACTATGGCTACACCTTC. Its translation is CVVWVVALNYGYTF.

The sample holds a few counts of this clone. The rearrangement joins TRBV28 to TRBJ2-7, with unresolved D. Germline assignment: CDR1 MDHEN and CDR2 SYDVKM. The CDR3 extends over 13 amino acids. The V end lost 4 bases, the J end lost 3 bases, and 10 bases lay between the germline ends. This chain's CDR3 is CASSSGVGYEQYF. CDR3 nucleotide sequence: TGTGCCAGCAGTTCGGGTGTCGGCTACGAGCAGTACTTC.